This TCR beta chain comes out of a study of blood T cells in healthy people across ages. Only one count was recorded for this clonotype. Trimming left V 6 bases short and J 3 bases short, with 20 bases between. The CDR3 runs 16 residues. The germline gives CDR1 MNHEY, CDR2 SVGAGI. The use of a sample-barcoded 5' primer and a J-beta primer mix characterized a second PCR of roughly 6 to 11 cycles. TCRdb redid the calling of the 5' RACE reads with MiXCR, one entry per CDR3 protein. This sample yields approximately 1.5 million distinct CDR3 sequences, of which under 55% are seen a single time; 4% belongs to the top ten.

This TCR derives from a woman between 18 and 29 years old in good health. V is TRBV6-5 and J is TRBJ2-5, with a weak D call TRBD1 (5 bases). The specimen sequenced was blood. DNA for the CDR3: TGTGCCAGCAGCTGGGGAATAGGGGAAGGAGAAGAGACCCAGTACTTC. It yields the protein CASSWGIGEGEETQYF.